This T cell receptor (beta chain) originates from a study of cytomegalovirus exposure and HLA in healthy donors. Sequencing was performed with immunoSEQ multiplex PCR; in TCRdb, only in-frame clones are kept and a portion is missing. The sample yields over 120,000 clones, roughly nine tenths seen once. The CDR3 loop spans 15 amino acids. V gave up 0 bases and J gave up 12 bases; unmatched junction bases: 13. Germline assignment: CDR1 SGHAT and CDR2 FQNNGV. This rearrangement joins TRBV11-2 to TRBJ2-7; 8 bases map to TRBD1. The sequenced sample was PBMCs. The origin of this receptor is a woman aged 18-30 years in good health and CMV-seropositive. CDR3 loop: CASSLDPGQGVSRYF. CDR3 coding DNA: TGTGCCAGCAGCTTAGATCCCGGACAGGGCGTGAGCCGGTACTTC.